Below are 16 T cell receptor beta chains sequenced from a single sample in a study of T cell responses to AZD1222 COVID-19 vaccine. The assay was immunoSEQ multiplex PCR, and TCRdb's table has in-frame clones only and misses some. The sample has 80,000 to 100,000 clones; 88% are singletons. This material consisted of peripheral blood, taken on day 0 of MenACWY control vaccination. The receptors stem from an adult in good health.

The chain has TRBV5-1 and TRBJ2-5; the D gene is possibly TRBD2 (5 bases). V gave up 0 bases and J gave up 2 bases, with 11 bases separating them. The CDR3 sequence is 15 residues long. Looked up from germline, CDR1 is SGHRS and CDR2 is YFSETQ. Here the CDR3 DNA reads TGCGCCAGCAGCTTGGGCCTCCGGGAACAAGAGACCCAGTACTTC. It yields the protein CASSLGLREQETQYF.

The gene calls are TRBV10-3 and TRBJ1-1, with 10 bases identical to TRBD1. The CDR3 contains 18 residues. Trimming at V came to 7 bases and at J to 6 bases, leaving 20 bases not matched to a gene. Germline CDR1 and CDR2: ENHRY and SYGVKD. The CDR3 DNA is TGTGCCATCAACAGACAGGGGGCGAAGGGTACGGCAGCGGCTGAAGCTTTCTTT. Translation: CAINRQGAKGTAAAEAFF.

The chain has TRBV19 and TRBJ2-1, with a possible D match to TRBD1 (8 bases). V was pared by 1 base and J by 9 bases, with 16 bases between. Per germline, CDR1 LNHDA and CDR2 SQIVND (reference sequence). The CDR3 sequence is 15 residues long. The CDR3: CASSIAASGQGEQFF. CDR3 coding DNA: TGTGCCAGTAGTATAGCGGCTAGCGGACAGGGTGAGCAGTTCTTC.

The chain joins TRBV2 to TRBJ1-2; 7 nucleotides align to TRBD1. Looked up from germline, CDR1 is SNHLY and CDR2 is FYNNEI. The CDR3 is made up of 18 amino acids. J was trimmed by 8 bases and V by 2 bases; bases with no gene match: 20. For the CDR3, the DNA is TGTGCCAGCAGTGAACAGGAACTCAGGGCAGGGGGTAGTTCGGGCTACACCTTC. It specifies CASSEQELRAGGSSGYTF.

The CDR3 loop reads CASSIGGYRVTEAFF. Here the CDR3 DNA reads TGTGCCAGTAGTATTGGAGGGTATCGAGTCACTGAAGCTTTCTTT. The V and J genes are TRBV19 and TRBJ1-1, with no clear D. The CDR3 length is 15 residues. V was clipped by 3 bases and J by 4 bases, with 15 bases between them. CDR1 and CDR2 from the germline V gene are LNHDA and SQIVND (reference sequence). The complete variable domain, with remaining parts taken from reference TRBV19 and TRBJ1-1, reads DGGITQSPKYLFRKEGQNVTLSCEQNLNHDAMYWYRQDPGQGLRLIYYSQIVNDFQKGDIAEGYSVSREKKESFPLTVTSAQKNPTAFYLCASSIGGYRVTEAFFGQGTRLTVV.

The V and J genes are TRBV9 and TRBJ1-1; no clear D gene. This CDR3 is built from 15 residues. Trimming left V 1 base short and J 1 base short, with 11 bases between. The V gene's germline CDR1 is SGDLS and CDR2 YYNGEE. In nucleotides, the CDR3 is TGTGCCAGCAGCGTAACCCCCCAAACGAACACTGAAGCTTTCTTT. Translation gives CASSVTPQTNTEAFF.

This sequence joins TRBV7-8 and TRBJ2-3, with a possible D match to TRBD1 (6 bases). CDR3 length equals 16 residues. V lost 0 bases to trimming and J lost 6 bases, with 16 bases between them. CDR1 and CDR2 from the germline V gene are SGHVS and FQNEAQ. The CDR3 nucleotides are TGTGCCAGCAGCTTAGCCGGGGCAGGGGCCGGGGATACGCAGTATTTT. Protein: CASSLAGAGAGDTQYF.

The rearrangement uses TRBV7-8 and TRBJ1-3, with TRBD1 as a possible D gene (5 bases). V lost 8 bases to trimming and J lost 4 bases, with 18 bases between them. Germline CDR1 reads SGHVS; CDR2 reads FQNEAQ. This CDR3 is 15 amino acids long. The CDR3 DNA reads TGTGCCAGCCTGAGGTCTGGGGACTCCGGAAACACCATATATTTT. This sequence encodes CASLRSGDSGNTIYF.

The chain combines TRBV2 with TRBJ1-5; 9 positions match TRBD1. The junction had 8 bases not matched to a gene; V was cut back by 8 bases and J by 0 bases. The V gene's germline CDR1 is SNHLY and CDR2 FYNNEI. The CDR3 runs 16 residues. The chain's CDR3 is CASRRDRDYSNQPQHF. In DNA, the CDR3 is TGTGCCAGCCGACGGGACAGGGACTATAGCAATCAGCCCCAGCATTTT. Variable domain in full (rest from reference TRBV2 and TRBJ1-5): EPEVTQTPSHQVTQMGQEVILRCVPISNHLYFYWYRQILGQKVEFLVSFYNNEISEKSEIFDDQFSVERPDGSNFTLKIRSTKLEDSAMYFCASRRDRDYSNQPQHFGDGTRLSIL.

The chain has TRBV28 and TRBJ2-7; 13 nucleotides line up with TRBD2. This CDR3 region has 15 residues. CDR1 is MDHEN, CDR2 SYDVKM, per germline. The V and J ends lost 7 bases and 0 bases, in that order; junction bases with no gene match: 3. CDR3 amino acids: CASTGTSGASYEQYF. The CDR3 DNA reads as TGTGCCAGCACAGGGACTAGCGGGGCCTCCTACGAGCAGTACTTC.

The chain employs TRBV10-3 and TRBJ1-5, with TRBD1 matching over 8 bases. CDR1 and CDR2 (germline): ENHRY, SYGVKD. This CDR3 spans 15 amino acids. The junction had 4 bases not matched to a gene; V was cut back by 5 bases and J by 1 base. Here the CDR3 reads CAISSQGASNQPQHF. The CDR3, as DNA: TGTGCCATCAGTTCCCAGGGGGCGAGCAATCAGCCCCAGCATTTT.

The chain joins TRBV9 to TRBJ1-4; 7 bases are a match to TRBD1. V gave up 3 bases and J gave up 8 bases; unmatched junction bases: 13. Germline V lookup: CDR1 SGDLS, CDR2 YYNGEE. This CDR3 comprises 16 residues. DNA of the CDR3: TGTGCCAGCAGCGGGGAACAGGGGCTATTAGGAGAAAAACTGTTTTTT. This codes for CASSGEQGLLGEKLFF. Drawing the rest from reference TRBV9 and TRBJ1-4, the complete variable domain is DSGVTQTPKHLITATGQRVTLRCSPRSGDLSVYWYQQSLDQGLQFLIQYYNGEERAKGNILERFSAQQFPDLHSELNLSSLELGDSALYFCASSGEQGLLGEKLFFGSGTQLSVL.

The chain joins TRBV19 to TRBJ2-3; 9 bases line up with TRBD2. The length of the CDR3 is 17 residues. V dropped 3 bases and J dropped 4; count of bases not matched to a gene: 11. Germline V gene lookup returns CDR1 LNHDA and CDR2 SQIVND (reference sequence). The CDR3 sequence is CASSMVVAGEGPDTQYF. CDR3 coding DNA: TGTGCCAGTAGTATGGTAGTAGCGGGGGAGGGTCCAGATACGCAGTATTTT.

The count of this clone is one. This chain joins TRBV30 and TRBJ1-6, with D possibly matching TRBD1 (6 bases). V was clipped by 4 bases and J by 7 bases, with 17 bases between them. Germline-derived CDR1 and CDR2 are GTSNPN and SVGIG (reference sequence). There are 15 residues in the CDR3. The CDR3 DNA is TGTGCCTGGATCAAGAGGGGGACGGGGAATTCACCCCTCCACTTT. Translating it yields CAWIKRGTGNSPLHF.

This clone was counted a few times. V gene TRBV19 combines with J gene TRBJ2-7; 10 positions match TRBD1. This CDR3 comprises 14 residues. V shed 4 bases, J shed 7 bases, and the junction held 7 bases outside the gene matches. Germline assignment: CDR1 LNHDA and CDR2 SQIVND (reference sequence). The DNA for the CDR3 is TGTGCCAGTAGTACTGGACAGGGGGTGAATGAGCAGTACTTC. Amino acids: CASSTGQGVNEQYF. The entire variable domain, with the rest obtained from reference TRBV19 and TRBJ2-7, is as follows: DGGITQSPKYLFRKEGQNVTLSCEQNLNHDAMYWYRQDPGQGLRLIYYSQIVNDFQKGDIAEGYSVSREKKESFPLTVTSAQKNPTAFYLCASSTGQGVNEQYFGPGTRLTVT.

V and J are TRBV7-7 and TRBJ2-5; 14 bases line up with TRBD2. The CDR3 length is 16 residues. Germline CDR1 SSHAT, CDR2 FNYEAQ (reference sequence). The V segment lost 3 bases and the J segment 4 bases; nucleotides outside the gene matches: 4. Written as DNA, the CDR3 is TGTGCCAGCAGCTTGGGGACTAGCGGGGGAACAGAGACCCAGTACTTC. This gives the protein CASSLGTSGGTETQYF.